This T cell receptor (beta chain) was recorded in a study of blood T cell repertoires in COVID-19. This table comes from immunoSEQ multiplex PCR, and its TCRdb copy is limited to in-frame clones, with some not included. The repertoire has about 300,000 clones, 75% to 90% of them found once; the top ten carry 6.3%. This clone came up once. The CDR3 has 14 residues. Germline trimming cut 4 bases from V and 4 bases from J; bases unmatched to any gene: 6. Germline V gene sequence: CDR1 MNHEY, CDR2 SMNVEV (reference sequence). The chain joins TRBV27 to TRBJ2-7; 8 positions match TRBD2. This TCR was sampled from a woman aged 50 to 65 with COVID-19, enrolled during active disease. Sequences were obtained from peripheral blood. The CDR3 bases are TGTGCCAGCAGTTGGGGAGCGGGAGAGTACGAGCAGTACTTC. Amino acids: CASSWGAGEYEQYF.